This T cell receptor beta chain was captured in a study of T cells in Graves' hyperthyroidism and ophthalmopathy. Study conclusions and caveats: Blood samples included most of the expanded thyroid clonotypes exceeding 0.001.

Germline V gene data show CDR1 as KGHDR and CDR2 as SFDVKD. The CDR3 length is 12 residues. Authors of the study amplified TCR beta CDR3 regions from RNA transcripts. Researchers ran a first-round RT-PCR on the TCR CDR3 using the HTBI primer set. Each CDR3 protein gets one entry after TCRdb re-called the multiplex PCR reads with MiXCR. Here the sample spans a few hundred thousand distinct CDR3 sequences, about a sixth being singletons. Turning to this clonotype: Its target is unknown.

The sample consisted of blood. This chain uses TRBV24-1 with TRBJ2-7; D uncertain. The assigned J gene may be wrong: the sequence end matches TRBJ2-1 better. This clonotype was obtained from a woman in her 40s with Graves' ophthalmopathy. DNA of the CDR3: TGTGCCACCATTTCCGGCTCCTACGAGCAGTTCTTC. Its translation: CATISGSYEQFF.